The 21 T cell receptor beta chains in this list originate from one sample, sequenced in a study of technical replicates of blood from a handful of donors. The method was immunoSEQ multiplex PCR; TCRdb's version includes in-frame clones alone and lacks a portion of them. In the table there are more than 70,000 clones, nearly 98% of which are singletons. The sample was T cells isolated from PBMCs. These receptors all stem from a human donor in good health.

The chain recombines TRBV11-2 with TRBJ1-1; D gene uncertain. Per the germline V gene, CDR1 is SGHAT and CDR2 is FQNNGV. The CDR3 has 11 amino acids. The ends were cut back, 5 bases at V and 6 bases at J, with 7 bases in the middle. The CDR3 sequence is CASSPGAEAFF. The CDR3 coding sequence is TGTGCCAGCAGCCCCGGGGCTGAAGCTTTCTTT.

The CDR3 is CASSQGQGIEKLFF. CDR3 DNA: TGCGCCAGCAGCCAGGGACAGGGAATAGAAAAACTGTTTTTT. The chain employs TRBV5-1 and TRBJ1-4, with 9 nucleotides matching TRBD1. This CDR3 has 14 amino acids. Germline values: CDR1 SGHRS, CDR2 YFSETQ. The V gene end was trimmed by 4 bases and the J gene end by 8 bases; junction bases not matched to a gene: 6.

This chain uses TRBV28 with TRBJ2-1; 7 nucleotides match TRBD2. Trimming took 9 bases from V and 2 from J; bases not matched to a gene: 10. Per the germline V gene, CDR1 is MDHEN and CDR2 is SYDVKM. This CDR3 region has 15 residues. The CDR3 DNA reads TGTGCCAGTGTCAGTACCGGGAGGACCTACAATGAGCAGTTCTTC. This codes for CASVSTGRTYNEQFF.

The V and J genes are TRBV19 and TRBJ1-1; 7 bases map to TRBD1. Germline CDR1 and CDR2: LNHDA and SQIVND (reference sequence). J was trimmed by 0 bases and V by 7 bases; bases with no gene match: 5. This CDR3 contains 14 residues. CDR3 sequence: CASKGQTMNTEAFF. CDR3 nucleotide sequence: TGTGCCAGTAAGGGACAGACCATGAACACTGAAGCTTTCTTT.

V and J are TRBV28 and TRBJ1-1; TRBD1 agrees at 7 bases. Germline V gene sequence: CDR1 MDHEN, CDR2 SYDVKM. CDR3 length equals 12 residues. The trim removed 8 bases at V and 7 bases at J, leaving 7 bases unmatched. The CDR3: CASSTAGGEAFF. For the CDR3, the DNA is TGTGCCAGCTCGACCGCAGGGGGTGAAGCTTTCTTT.

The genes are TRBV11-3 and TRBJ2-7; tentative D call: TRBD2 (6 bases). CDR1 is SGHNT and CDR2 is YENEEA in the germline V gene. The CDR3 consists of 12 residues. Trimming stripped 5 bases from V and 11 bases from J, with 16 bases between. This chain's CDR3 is CASSRTRDFKYF. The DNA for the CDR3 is TGTGCCAGCAGCAGGACCCGGGACTTCAAGTACTTC.

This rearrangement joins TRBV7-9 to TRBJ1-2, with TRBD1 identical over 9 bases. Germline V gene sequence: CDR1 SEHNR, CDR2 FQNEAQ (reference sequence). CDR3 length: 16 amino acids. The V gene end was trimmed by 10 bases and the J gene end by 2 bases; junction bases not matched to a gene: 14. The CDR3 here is CAIRGTGKGQNYGYTF. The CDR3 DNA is TGTGCCATACGAGGGACAGGGAAAGGGCAGAACTATGGCTACACCTTC. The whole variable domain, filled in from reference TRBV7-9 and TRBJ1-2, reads DTGVSQNPRHKITKRGQNVTFRCDPISEHNRLYWYRQTLGQGPEFLTYFQNEAQLEKSRLLSDRFSAERPKGSFSTLEIQRTEQGDSAMYLCAIRGTGKGQNYGYTFGSGTRLTVV.

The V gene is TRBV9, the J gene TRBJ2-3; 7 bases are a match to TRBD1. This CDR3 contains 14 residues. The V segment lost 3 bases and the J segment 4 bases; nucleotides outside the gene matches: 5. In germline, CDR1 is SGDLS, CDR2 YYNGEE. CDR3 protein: CASSGRDSADTQYF. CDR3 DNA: TGTGCCAGCAGCGGAAGGGACAGTGCAGATACGCAGTATTTT.

The CDR3 coding sequence is TGCGCCAGCAGCTTGGCCACAGGAATCAGCACAGATACGCAGTATTTT. It specifies CASSLATGISTDTQYF. This chain uses TRBV5-1 with TRBJ2-3; perhaps TRBD1 as D (5 bases). Germline lookup yields CDR1 SGHRS and CDR2 YFSETQ. Trimming pared 0 bases from V and 0 bases from J, leaving 11 bases between. The CDR3 loop spans 16 amino acids.

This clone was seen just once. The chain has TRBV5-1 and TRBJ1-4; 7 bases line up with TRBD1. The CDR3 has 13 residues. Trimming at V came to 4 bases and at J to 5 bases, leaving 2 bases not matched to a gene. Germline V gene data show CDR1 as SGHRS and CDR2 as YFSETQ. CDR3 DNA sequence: TGCGCCAGCAGCCTGGGACAGAATGAAAAACTGTTTTTT. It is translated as CASSLGQNEKLFF.

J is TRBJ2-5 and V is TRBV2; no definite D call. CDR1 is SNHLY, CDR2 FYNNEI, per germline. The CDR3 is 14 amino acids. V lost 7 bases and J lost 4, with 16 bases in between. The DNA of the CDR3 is TGTGCCAGCAAAGCCGGAGTCCCCTCAGAGACCCAGTACTTC. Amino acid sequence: CASKAGVPSETQYF.

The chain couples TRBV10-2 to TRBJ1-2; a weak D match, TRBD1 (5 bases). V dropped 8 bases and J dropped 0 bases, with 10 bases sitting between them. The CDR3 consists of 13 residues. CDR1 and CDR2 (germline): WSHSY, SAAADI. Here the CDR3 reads CASGTTANYGYTF. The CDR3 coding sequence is TGCGCCAGCGGTACGACAGCTAACTATGGCTACACCTTC.

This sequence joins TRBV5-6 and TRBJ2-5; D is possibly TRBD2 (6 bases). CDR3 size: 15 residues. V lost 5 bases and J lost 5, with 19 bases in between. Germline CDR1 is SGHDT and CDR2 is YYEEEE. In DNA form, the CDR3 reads TGTGCCAGCAGTCAAAAACGGGACTTTATGGAGACCCAGTACTTC. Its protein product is CASSQKRDFMETQYF.

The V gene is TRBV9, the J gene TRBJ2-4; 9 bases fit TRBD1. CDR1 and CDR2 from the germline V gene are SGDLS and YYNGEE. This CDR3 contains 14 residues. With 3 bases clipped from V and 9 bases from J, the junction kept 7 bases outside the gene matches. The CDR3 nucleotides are TGTGCCAGCAGCGAGACAGGGGGGGTCGGCATTCAGTACTTC. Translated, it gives CASSETGGVGIQYF.

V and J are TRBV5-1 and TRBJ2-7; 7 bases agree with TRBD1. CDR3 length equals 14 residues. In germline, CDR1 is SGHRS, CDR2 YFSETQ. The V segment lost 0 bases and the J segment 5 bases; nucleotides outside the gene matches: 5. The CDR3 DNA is TGCGCCAGCAGCTTGGTTCAGGGGGTGGACGAGCAGTACTTC. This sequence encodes CASSLVQGVDEQYF.

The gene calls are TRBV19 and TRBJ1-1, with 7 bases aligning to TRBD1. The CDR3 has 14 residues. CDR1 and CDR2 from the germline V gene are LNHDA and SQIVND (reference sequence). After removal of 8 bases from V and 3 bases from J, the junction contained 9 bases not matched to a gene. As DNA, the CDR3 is TGTGCCAGTTCTGCCGACAGGGTACACACTGAAGCTTTCTTT. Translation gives CASSADRVHTEAFF.

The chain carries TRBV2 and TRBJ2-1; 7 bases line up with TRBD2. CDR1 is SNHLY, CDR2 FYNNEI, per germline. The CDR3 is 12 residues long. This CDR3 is CAEGAGENEQFF. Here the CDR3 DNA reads TGTGCAGAAGGGGCGGGGGAAAATGAGCAGTTCTTC.

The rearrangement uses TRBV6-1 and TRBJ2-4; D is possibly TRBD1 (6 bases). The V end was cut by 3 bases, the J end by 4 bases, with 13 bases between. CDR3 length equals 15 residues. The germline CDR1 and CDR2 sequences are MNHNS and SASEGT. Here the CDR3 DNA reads TGTGCCAGCAGTGATTTGGGACACTTGAAAAACATTCAGTACTTC. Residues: CASSDLGHLKNIQYF.

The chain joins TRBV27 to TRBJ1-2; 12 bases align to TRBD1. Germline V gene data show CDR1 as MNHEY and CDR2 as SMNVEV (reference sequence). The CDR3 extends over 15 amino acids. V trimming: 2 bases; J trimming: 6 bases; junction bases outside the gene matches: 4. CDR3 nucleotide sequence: TGTGCCAGCAGTTTAGGGACAGGGGGCGCGGATGGCTACACCTTC. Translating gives CASSLGTGGADGYTF.

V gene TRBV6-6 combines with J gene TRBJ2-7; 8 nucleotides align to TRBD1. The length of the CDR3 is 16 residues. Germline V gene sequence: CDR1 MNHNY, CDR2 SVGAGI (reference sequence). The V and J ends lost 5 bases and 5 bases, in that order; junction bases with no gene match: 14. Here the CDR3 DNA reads TGTGCCAGCAGTCATGAGGGTGCCAGGGGGCGCGACGAGCAGTACTTC. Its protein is CASSHEGARGRDEQYF.

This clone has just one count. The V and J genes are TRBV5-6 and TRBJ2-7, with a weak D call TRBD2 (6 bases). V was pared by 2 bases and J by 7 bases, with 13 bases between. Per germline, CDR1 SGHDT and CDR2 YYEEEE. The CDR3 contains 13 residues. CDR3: CASSFTSPYEQYF. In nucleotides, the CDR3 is TGTGCCAGCAGCTTCACTAGCCCGTATGAGCAGTACTTC.